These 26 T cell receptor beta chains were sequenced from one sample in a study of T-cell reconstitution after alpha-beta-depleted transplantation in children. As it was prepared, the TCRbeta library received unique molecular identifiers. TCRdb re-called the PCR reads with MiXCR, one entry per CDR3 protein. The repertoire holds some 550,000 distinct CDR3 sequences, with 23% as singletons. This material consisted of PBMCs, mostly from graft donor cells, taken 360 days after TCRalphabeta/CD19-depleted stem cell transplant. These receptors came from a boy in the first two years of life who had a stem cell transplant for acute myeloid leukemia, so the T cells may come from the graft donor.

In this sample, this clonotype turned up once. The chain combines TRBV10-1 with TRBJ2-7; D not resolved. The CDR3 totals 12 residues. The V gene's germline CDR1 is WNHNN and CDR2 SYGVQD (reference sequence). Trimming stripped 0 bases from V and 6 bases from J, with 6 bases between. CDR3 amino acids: CASSESRTEQYV. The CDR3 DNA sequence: TGCGCCAGCAGTGAGTCGAGGACCGAGCAGTACGTC.

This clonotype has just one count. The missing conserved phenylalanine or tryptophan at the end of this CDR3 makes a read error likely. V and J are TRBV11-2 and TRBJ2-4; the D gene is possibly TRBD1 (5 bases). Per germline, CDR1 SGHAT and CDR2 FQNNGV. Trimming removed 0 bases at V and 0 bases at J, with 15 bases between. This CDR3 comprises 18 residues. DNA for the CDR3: TGTGCCAGCAGCTTAGACGCGCAGGGCCTTATAGCCAAAAACATTCAGTACTTA. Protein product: CASSLDAQGLIAKNIQYL.

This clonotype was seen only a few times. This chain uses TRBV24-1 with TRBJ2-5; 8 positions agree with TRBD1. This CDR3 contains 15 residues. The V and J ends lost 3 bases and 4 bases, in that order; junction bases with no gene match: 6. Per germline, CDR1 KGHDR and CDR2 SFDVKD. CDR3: CATSDAGGLGETQYF. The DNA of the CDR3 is TGTGCCACCAGTGATGCAGGGGGCTTGGGAGAGACCCAGTACTTC.

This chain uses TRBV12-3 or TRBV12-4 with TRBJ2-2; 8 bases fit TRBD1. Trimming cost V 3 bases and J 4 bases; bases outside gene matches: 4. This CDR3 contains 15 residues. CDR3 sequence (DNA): TGTGCCAGCAGTTTCGGACAGGGTACCACCGGGGAGCTGTTTTTT. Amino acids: CASSFGQGTTGELFF.

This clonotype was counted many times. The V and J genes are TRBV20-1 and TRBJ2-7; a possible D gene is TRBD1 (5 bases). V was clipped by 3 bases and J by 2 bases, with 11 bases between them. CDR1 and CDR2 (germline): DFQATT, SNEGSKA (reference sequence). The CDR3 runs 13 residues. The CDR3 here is CSARSGAPYEQYV. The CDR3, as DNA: TGCAGTGCTAGGAGTGGGGCCCCCTACGAGCAGTACGTC.

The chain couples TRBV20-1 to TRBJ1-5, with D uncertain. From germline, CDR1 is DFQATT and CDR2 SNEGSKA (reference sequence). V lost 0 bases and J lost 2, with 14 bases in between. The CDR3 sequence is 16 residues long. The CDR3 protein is CSARDRYRAGNQPQHF. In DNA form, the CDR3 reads TGCAGTGCTAGAGATCGGTATAGGGCCGGCAATCAGCCCCAGCATTTT.

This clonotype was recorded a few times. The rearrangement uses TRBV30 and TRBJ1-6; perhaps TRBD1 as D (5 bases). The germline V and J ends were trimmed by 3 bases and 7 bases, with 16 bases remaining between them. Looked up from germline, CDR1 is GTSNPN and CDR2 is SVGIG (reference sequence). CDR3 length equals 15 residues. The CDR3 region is CAWRRPGPLNSPLHF. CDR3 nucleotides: TGTGCCTGGAGAAGACCGGGACCGCTGAATTCACCCCTCCACTTT.

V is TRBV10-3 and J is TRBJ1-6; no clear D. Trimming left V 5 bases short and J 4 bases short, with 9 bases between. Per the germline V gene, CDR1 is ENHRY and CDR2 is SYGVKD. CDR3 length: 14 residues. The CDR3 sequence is CAISRRAYNSPLHF. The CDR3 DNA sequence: TGTGCCATCAGTAGACGCGCTTATAATTCACCCCTCCACTTT.

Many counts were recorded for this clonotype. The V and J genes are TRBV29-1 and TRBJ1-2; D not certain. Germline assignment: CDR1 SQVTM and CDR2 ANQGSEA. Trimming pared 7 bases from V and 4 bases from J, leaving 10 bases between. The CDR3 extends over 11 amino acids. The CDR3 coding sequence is TGCAGCGCGGCCGTCGGCTATGGCTACACCTTC. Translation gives CSAAVGYGYTF. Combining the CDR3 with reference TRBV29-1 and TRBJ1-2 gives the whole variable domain SAVISQKPSRDICQRGTSLTIQCQVDSQVTMMFWYRQQPGQSLTLIATANQGSEATYESGFVIDKFPISRPNLTFSTLTVSNMSPEDSSIYLCSAAVGYGYTFGSGTRLTVV.

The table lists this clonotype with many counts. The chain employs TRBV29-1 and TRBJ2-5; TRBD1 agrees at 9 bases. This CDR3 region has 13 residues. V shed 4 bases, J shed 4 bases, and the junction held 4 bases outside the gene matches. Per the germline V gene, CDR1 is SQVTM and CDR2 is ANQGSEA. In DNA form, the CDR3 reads TGCAGCGTTGCGGGACAGGGTCGAGAGACCCAGTACTTC. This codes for CSVAGQGRETQYF.

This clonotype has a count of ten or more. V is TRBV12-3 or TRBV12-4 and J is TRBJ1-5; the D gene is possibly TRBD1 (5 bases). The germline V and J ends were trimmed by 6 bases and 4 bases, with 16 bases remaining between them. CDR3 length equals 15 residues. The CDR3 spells CASRWQGGWNQPQHF. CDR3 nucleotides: TGTGCCAGCAGGTGGCAGGGAGGGTGGAATCAGCCCCAGCATTTT.

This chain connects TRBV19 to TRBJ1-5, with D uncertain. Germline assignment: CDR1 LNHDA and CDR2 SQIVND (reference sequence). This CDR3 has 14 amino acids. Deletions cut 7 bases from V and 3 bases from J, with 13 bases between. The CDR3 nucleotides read TGTGCCAGTAAACCCCCGGTCTACAATCAGCCCCAGCATTTT. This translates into CASKPPVYNQPQHF.

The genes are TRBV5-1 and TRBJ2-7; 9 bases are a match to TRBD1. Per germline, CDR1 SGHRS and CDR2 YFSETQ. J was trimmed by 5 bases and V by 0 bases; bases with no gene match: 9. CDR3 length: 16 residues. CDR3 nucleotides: TGCGCCAGCAGCTTGGGATCCCCGGGACAGGGACACGAGCAGTACGTC. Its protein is CASSLGSPGQGHEQYV.

The CDR3 nucleotides read TGCGCCAGCAGCTTGAGTTGGCAGGGAAGCCCTGAAGCTTTCTTT. Translated, it gives CASSLSWQGSPEAFF. The rearrangement links TRBV5-1 to TRBJ1-1; a possible D gene is TRBD1 (5 bases). The germline gives CDR1 SGHRS, CDR2 YFSETQ. V lost 1 base and J 6 bases, leaving 16 bases between the germline ends. The CDR3 runs 15 residues.

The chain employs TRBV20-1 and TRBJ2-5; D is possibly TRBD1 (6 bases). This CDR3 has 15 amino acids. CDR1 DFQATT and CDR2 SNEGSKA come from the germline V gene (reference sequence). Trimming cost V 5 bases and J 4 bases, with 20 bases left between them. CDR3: CSAGVYRASLETQYF. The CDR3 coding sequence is TGCAGTGCTGGAGTGTACAGGGCTTCCTTAGAGACCCAGTACTTC.

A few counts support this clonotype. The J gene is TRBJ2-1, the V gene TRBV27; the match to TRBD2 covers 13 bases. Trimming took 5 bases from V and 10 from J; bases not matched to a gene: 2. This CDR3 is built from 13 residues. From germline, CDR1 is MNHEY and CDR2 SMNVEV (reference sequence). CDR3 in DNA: TGTGCCAGCAGTCTGGGACTAGCGGGGGAGCAGTTCTTC. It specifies CASSLGLAGEQFF.

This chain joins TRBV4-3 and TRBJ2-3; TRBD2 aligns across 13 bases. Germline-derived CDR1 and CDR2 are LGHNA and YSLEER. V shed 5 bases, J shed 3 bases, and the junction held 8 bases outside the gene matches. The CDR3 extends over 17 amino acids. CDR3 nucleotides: TGCGCCAGCAGCGGAACTAGCGGGGGGGCGATGACAGATACGCAGTATTTT. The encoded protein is CASSGTSGGAMTDTQYF.

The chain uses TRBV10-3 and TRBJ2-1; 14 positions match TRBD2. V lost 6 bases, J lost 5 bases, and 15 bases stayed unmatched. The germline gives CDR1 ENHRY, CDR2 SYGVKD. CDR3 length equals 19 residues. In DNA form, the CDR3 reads TGTGCCATCAGCCCTGGACTAGCGGGGGGCCACGACTTTCACAATGAGCAGTTCTTC. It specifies CAISPGLAGGHDFHNEQFF.

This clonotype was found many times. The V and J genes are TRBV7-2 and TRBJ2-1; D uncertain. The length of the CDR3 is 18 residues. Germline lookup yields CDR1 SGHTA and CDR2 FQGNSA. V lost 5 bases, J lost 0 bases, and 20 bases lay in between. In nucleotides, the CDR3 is TGTGCCAGCAGCCCGTCATTAGCCTTCGCACCCTCCTACAATGAGCAGTTCTTC. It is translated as CASSPSLAFAPSYNEQFF.

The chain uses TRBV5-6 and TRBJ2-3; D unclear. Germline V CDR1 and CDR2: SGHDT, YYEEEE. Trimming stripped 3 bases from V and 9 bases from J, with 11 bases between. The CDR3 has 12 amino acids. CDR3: CASSYRRTTQYF. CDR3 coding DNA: TGTGCCAGCAGCTACCGACGGACGACGCAGTATTTT.

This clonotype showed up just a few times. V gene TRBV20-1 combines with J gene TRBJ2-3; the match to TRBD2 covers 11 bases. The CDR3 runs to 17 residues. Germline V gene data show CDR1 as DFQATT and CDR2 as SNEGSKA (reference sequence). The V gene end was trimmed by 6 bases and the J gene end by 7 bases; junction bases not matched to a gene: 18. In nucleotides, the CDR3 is TGCAGTGCCCCAGGACTAGCGGGCGGCCTCGGGGGGAATACGCAGTATTTT. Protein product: CSAPGLAGGLGGNTQYF.

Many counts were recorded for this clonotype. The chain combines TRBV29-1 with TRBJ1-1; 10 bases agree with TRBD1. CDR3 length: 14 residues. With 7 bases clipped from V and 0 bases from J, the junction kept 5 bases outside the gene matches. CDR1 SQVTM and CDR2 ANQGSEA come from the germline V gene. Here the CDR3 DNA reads TGCAGCGCAGACAGGGGGCTCGTGAACACTGAAGCTTTCTTT. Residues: CSADRGLVNTEAFF.

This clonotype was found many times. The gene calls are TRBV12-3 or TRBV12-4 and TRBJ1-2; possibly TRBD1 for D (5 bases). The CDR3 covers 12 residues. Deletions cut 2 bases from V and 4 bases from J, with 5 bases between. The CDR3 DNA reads TGTGCCAGCAGTTTAAGGGGCTATGGCTACACCTTC. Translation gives CASSLRGYGYTF.

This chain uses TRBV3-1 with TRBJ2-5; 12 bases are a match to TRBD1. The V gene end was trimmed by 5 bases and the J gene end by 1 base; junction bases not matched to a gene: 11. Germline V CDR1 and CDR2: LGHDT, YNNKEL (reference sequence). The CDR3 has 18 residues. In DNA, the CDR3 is TGTGCCAGCAGCGACCGGGACAGGGGGCGCGGGGTCCAAGAGACCCAGTACTTC. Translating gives CASSDRDRGRGVQETQYF.

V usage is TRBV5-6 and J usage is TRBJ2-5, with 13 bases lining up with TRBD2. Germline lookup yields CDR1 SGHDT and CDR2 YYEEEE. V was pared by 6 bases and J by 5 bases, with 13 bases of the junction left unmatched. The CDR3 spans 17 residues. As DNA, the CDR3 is TGTGCCAGCACCGGACCGGGACTAGCGGGGCTGGATGAGACCCAGTACTTC. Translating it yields CASTGPGLAGLDETQYF.

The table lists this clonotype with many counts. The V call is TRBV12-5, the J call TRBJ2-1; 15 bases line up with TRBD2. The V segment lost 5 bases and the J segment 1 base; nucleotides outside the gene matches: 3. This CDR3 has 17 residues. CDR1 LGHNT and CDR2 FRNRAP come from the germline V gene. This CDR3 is CASGTGLAGGSYNEQFF. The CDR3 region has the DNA TGTGCTAGTGGTACAGGACTAGCGGGGGGGTCCTACAATGAGCAGTTCTTC.